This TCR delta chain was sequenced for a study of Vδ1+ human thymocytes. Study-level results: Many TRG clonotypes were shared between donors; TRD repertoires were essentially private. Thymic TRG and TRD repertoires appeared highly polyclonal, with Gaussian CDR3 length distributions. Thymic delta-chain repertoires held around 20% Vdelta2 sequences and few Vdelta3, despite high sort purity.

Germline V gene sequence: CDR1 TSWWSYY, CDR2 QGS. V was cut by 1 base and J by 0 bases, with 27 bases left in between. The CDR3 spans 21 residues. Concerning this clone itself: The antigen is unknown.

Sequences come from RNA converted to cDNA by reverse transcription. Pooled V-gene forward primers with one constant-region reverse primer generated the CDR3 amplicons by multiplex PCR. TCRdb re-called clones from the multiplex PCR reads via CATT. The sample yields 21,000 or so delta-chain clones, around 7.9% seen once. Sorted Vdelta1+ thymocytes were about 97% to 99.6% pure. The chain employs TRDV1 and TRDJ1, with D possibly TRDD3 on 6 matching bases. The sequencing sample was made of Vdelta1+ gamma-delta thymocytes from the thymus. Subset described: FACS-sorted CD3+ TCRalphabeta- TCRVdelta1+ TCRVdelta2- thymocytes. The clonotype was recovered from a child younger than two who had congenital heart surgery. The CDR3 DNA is TGTGCTCTTGGGGAACCCAAGGGGGAACCGTGGGGGTTTACGTACACCGATAAACTCATCTTT. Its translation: CALGEPKGEPWGFTYTDKLIF.